These 18 T cell receptor beta chains were all obtained from the same sample, sequenced in a study of PD-1 blockade in classical Hodgkin lymphoma (TCRdb year 2020). Preparation of the library involved the immunoSEQ multiplex PCR assay. TCRdb carries this immuneACCESS record with in-frame sequences only. Its versions omit some clonotypes, under half of them owing to an unresolved V gene in the studies checked, with the rest unexplained. The sample table lists 65,000 to 95,000 clones, roughly nine tenths of them with a count of one. The ten largest clones take up 22% of the sample. The time point label on this specimen signifies: cycle 1 day 1 (C1D1), immediately before nivolumab initiation. Every trial patient had relapsed after autologous stem cell transplantation, and cohorts A, B and C differed in prior brentuximab vedotin exposure. Here the sequenced sample was peripheral blood mononuclear cells (PBMCs), taken at baseline. The receptors were gathered from a human donor with classical Hodgkin lymphoma.

The gene calls are TRBV28 and TRBJ2-5; 9 bases are a match to TRBD2. V trimming: 3 bases; J trimming: 1 base; junction bases outside the gene matches: 6. The CDR3 has 16 residues. From germline, CDR1 is MDHEN and CDR2 SYDVKM. Here the CDR3 DNA reads TGTGCCAGCAGTTTTAGCCTAGCGGGACTCCAAGAGACCCAGTACTTC. Its translation: CASSFSLAGLQETQYF.

V and J are TRBV18 and TRBJ2-7; D is uncertain. From germline, CDR1 is KGHSH and CDR2 LQKENI. The CDR3 runs 15 residues. The V and J ends lost 3 bases and 6 bases respectively, with 18 bases between them. CDR3 protein: CASSPGRSSWSEQYF. CDR3 DNA: TGTGCCAGCTCACCGGGCAGGTCTTCATGGAGCGAGCAGTACTTC.

The rearrangement uses TRBV20-1 and TRBJ2-7; no reliable D call. Germline-derived CDR1 and CDR2 are DFQATT and SNEGSKA (reference sequence). Trimming pared 2 bases from V and 3 bases from J, leaving 5 bases between. This CDR3 is built from 11 residues. The CDR3 sequence is CSARNSYEQYF. In DNA form, the CDR3 reads TGCAGTGCTAGAAACAGCTACGAGCAGTACTTC.

The chain employs TRBV29-1 and TRBJ2-6; D is perhaps TRBD1 (6 bases). Trimming shortened V by 6 bases and J by 0 bases, and 18 bases separated the two germline ends. This CDR3 is built from 17 residues. Germline V gene data show CDR1 as SQVTM and CDR2 as ANQGSEA. CDR3 in DNA: TGCAGCGTGGGCCCGGGCACAGGGAGCTCTGGGGCCAACGTCCTGACTTTC. The encoded protein is CSVGPGTGSSGANVLTF.

The J gene is TRBJ2-2, the V gene TRBV29-1; D not certain. This CDR3 is 14 amino acids long. Germline values: CDR1 SQVTM, CDR2 ANQGSEA. V dropped 1 base and J dropped 0 bases, with 6 bases sitting between them. The CDR3 DNA reads TGCAGCGTTGAAGCGCCTTCGAACACCGGGGAGCTGTTTTTT. Its translation: CSVEAPSNTGELFF.

The chain uses TRBV4-2 and TRBJ1-4; D is perhaps TRBD1 (6 bases). Germline CDR1 is LGHNA and CDR2 is YNFKEQ. This CDR3 has 15 amino acids. V was shortened by 2 bases and J by 7 bases, with 14 bases between the two germline ends. DNA for the CDR3: TGTGCCAGCAGCCAATCATGGGGGGCGGGTGAAAAACTGTTTTTT. Protein sequence: CASSQSWGAGEKLFF.

The chain combines TRBV27 with TRBJ2-2; D unresolved. CDR3 length equals 13 residues. Trimming took off 3 bases at V and 4 bases at J, with 6 bases between the two ends. Germline CDR1 MNHEY, CDR2 SMNVEV (reference sequence). The CDR3 sequence: CASSFLATGELFF. The CDR3 DNA reads TGTGCCAGCAGTTTTTTGGCCACCGGGGAGCTGTTTTTT.

The chain couples TRBV19 to TRBJ1-5, with D perhaps matching TRBD1 (5 bases). CDR1 is LNHDA and CDR2 is SQIVND in the germline V gene (reference sequence). Trimming removed 9 bases at V and 8 bases at J, with 20 bases between. The CDR3 runs to 14 residues. The DNA of the CDR3 is TGTGCCAGCGATCGTGGTGAGGCCAGGGAGCCCCAGCATTTT. Its translation: CASDRGEAREPQHF.

The rearrangement joins TRBV5-6 to TRBJ1-2; TRBD1 matches at 8 bases. Germline CDR1 reads SGHDT; CDR2 reads YYEEEE. V dropped 4 bases and J dropped 5; count of bases not matched to a gene: 4. The CDR3 totals 13 residues. The CDR3 DNA follows: TGTGCCAGCAGCCCGACAGGGGCATATGGCTACACCTTC. Translating gives CASSPTGAYGYTF. The whole variable domain, filled in from reference TRBV5-6 and TRBJ1-2, reads DAGVTQSPTHLIKTRGQQVTLRCSPKSGHDTVSWYQQALGQGPQFIFQYYEEEERQRGNFPDRFSGHQFPNYSSELNVNALLLGDSALYLCASSPTGAYGYTFGSGTRLTVV.

Here the CDR3 DNA reads TGTGCCACCGAACTGGGATCTCCCGGGCAGTTCTTC. Translated: CATELGSPGQFF. The chain recombines TRBV2 with TRBJ2-1; D is uncertain. The CDR3 loop spans 12 amino acids. Looked up from germline, CDR1 is SNHLY and CDR2 is FYNNEI. The ends were cut back, 10 bases at V and 12 bases at J, with 19 bases in the middle.

This rearrangement joins TRBV30 to TRBJ1-1; unclear D gene. Trimming cost V 0 bases and J 1 base, with 6 bases left between them. The CDR3 runs 13 residues. CDR1 is GTSNPN, CDR2 SVGIG, per germline (reference sequence). The chain's CDR3 is CAWSVSANTEAFF. As DNA, the CDR3 is TGTGCCTGGAGTGTATCCGCGAACACTGAAGCTTTCTTT.

The CDR3 sequence: CASSLFSQEQYF. The CDR3 nucleotides are TGTGCCAGCAGCTTGTTCTCACAGGAGCAGTACTTC. This rearrangement joins TRBV5-4 to TRBJ2-7, with D uncertain. The germline CDR1 and CDR2 sequences are SGHNT and YYREEE (reference sequence). The CDR3 has 12 residues. V was pared by 1 base and J by 7 bases, with 9 bases between.

The CDR3 loop is CASTFSLTSGSYNEQFF. For the CDR3, the DNA is TGTGCCAGCACCTTTTCACTAACTAGCGGCTCCTACAATGAGCAGTTCTTC. The chain recombines TRBV13 with TRBJ2-1; TRBD2 aligns across 8 bases. The junction had 11 bases not matched to a gene; V was cut back by 7 bases and J by 0 bases. Germline V gives CDR1 PRHDT, CDR2 FYEKMQ (reference sequence). This CDR3 comprises 17 residues.

This chain joins TRBV18 and TRBJ2-1; 12 bases match TRBD2. Germline V CDR1 and CDR2: KGHSH, LQKENI. The CDR3 sequence is 17 residues long. V was clipped by 5 bases and J by 8 bases; unmatched bases: 13. CDR3 loop: CASSSSRTSGVQDEQFF. The CDR3 nucleotides read TGTGCCAGCTCATCTTCAAGGACTAGCGGGGTACAGGATGAGCAGTTCTTC.

The chain employs TRBV20-1 and TRBJ1-1; 8 bases line up with TRBD1. This CDR3 is built from 11 residues. Germline V gene lookup returns CDR1 DFQATT and CDR2 SNEGSKA (reference sequence). Trimming at V came to 5 bases and at J to 9 bases, leaving 5 bases not matched to a gene. The CDR3 DNA follows: TGCAGTGCTCAAGGACAGGGTAAAGCTTTCTTT. Encoded protein: CSAQGQGKAFF.

There are a few counts of this clone. This rearrangement joins TRBV19 to TRBJ1-1; 7 nucleotides align to TRBD1. This CDR3 contains 15 residues. The J segment lost 1 base and the V segment lost 0 bases, leaving 2 bases of the junction unmatched. Germline V CDR1 and CDR2: LNHDA, SQIVND (reference sequence). CDR3 coding DNA: TGTGCCAGTAGTATAGATTCAGGGGGGAACACTGAAGCTTTCTTT. Translated, it gives CASSIDSGGNTEAFF.

V is TRBV10-1 and J is TRBJ1-1; D is perhaps TRBD1 (6 bases). The CDR3 runs to 14 residues. The ends were cut back, 0 bases at V and 8 bases at J, with 13 bases in the middle. Germline CDR1 and CDR2: WNHNN and SYGVQD (reference sequence). CDR3 loop: CASSESPRGREAFF. In DNA, the CDR3 is TGCGCCAGCAGTGAGTCCCCCCGGGGGCGAGAAGCTTTCTTT.

J is TRBJ1-2 and V is TRBV6-5; 9 bases line up with TRBD1. J gave up 6 bases and V 2 bases, and 1 base lay outside the gene matches. Per germline, CDR1 MNHEY and CDR2 SVGAGI. The CDR3 extends over 13 amino acids. The CDR3 DNA follows: TGTGCCAGCAGTTACGGGACAGGGAATGGCTACACCTTC. This sequence encodes CASSYGTGNGYTF.